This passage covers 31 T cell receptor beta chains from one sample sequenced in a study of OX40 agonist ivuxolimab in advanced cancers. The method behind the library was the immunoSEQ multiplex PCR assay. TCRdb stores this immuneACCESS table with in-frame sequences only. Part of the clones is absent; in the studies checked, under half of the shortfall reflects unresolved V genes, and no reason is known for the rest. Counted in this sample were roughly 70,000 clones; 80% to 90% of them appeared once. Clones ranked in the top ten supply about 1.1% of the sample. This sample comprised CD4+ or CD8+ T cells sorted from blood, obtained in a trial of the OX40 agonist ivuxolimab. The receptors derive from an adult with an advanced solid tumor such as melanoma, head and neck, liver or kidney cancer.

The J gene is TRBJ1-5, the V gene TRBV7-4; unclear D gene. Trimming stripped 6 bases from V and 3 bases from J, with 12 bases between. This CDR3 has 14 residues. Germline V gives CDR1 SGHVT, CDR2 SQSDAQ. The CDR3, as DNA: TGTGCCAGCAGACCACAAAATTTCAATCAGCCCCAGCATTTT. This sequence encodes CASRPQNFNQPQHF.

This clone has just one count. CDR3 nucleotide sequence: TGTGCCAGCAGCTTAGCTGGGGGGAATCAGCCCCAGCATTTT. Protein sequence: CASSLAGGNQPQHF. This chain connects TRBV7-8 to TRBJ1-5; TRBD1 is a possible D gene (5 bases). Germline V gene sequence: CDR1 SGHVS, CDR2 FQNEAQ. Trimming pared 0 bases from V and 4 bases from J, leaving 7 bases between. The CDR3 covers 14 residues.

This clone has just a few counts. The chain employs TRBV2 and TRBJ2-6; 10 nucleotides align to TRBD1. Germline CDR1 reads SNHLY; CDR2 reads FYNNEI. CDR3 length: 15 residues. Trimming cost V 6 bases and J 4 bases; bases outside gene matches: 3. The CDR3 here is CASRDRGYGANVLTF. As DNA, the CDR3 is TGTGCCAGCAGGGACAGGGGGTACGGGGCCAACGTCCTGACTTTC.

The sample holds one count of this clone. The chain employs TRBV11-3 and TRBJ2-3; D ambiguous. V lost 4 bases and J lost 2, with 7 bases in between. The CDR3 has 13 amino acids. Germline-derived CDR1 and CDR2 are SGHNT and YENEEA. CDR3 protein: CASSSSNTDTQYF. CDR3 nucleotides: TGTGCCAGCAGCTCCTCTAACACAGATACGCAGTATTTT.

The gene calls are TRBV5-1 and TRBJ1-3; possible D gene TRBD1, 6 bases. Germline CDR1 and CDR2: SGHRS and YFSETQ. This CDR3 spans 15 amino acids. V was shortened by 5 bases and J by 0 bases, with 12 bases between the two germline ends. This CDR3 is CASSGGQNSGNTIYF. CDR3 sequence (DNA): TGCGCCAGCAGTGGGGGCCAGAACTCTGGAAACACCATATATTTT.

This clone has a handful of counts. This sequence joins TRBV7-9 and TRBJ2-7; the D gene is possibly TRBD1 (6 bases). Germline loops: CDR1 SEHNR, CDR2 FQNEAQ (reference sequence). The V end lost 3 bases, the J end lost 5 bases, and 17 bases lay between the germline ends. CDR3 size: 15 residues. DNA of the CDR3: TGTGCCAGCAGCTTTCGGGCAGGGGAAAAGGACGAGCAGTACTTC. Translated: CASSFRAGEKDEQYF.

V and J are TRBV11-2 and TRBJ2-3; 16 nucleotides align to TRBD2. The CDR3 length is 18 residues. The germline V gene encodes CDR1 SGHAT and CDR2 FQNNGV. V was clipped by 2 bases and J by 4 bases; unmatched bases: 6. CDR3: CASSLPGTSGGAADTQYF. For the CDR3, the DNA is TGTGCCAGCAGCTTACCCGGGACTAGCGGGGGGGCCGCAGATACGCAGTATTTT.

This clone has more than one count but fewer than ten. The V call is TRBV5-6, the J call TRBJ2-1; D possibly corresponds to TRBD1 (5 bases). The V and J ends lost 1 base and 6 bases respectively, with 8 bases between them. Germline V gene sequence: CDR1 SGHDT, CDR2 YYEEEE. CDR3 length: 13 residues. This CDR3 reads CASSLLQGNEQFF. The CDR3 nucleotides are TGTGCCAGCAGCTTGCTTCAGGGCAATGAGCAGTTCTTC.

CDR3 sequence: CASSLARQGMNTEAFF. The DNA for the CDR3 is TGCGCCAGCAGCTTGGCCAGACAGGGGATGAACACTGAAGCTTTCTTT. The chain links TRBV5-1 to TRBJ1-1; 8 bases are a match to TRBD1. Trimming took 0 bases from V and 0 from J; bases not matched to a gene: 4. The CDR3 has 16 amino acids. Germline-derived CDR1 and CDR2 are SGHRS and YFSETQ.

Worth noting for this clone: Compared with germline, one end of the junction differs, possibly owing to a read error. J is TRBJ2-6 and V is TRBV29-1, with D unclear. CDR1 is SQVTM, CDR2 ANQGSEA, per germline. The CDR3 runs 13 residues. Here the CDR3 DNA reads TGCAGCGGTGAATTCTCTGGGGCCAACGTCCTGACTTTC. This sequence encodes CSGEFSGANVLTF.

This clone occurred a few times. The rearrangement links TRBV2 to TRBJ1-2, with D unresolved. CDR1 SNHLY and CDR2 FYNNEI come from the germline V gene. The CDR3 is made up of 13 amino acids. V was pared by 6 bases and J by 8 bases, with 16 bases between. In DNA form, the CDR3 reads TGTGCCAGCAGCCACCCGACTGCCGGGGGCTACACCTTC. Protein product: CASSHPTAGGYTF. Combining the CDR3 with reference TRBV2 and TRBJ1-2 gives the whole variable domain EPEVTQTPSHQVTQMGQEVILRCVPISNHLYFYWYRQILGQKVEFLVSFYNNEISEKSEIFDDQFSVERPDGSNFTLKIRSTKLEDSAMYFCASSHPTAGGYTFGSGTRLTVV.

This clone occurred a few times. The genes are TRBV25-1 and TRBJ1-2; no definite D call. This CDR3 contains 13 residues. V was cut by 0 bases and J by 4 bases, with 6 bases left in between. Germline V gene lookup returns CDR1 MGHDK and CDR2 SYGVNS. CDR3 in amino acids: CASSEYGSYGYTF. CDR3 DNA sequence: TGTGCCAGCAGTGAATATGGGTCCTATGGCTACACCTTC.

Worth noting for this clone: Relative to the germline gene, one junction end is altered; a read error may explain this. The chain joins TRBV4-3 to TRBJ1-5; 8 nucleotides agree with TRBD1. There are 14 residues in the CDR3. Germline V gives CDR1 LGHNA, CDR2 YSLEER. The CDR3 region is CAGSQAGQGMRKHF. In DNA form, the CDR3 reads TGCGCCGGCAGCCAGGCCGGACAGGGAATGCGTAAACATTTT.

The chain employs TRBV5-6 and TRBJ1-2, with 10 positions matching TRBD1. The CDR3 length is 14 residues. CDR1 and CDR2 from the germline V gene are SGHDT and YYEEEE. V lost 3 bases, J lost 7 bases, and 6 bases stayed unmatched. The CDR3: CASSSDRGVSGYTF. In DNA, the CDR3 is TGTGCCAGCAGCTCGGACAGGGGGGTGAGTGGCTACACCTTC.

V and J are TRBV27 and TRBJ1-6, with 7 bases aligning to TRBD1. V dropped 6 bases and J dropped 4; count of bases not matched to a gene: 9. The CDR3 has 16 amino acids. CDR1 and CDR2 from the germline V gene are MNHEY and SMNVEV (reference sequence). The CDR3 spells CASRTGALGYNSPLHF. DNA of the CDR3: TGTGCCAGCAGAACAGGGGCTTTAGGATATAATTCACCCCTCCACTTT.

The chain's CDR3 is CASSLRGGLSTGELFF. CDR3 bases: TGTGCCAGCAGCTTGCGGGGGGGCCTAAGCACCGGGGAGCTGTTTTTT. The chain employs TRBV7-9 and TRBJ2-2; 9 bases fit TRBD2. The germline V gene encodes CDR1 SEHNR and CDR2 FQNEAQ (reference sequence). V was pared by 3 bases and J by 4 bases, with 6 bases of the junction left unmatched. This CDR3 is 16 amino acids long.

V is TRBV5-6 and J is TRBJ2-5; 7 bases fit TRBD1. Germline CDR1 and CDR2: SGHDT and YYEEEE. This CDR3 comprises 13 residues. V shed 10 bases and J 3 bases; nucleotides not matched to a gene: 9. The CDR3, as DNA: TGTGCCGGGACAACAGGGGCCGAAGAGACCCAGTACTTC. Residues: CAGTTGAEETQYF.

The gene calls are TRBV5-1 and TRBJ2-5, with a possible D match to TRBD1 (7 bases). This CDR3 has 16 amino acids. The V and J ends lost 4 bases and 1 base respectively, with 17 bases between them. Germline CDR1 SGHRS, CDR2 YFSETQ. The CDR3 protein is CASSPGDRYPQETQYF. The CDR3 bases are TGCGCCAGCAGCCCGGGGGACAGATATCCCCAAGAGACCCAGTACTTC.

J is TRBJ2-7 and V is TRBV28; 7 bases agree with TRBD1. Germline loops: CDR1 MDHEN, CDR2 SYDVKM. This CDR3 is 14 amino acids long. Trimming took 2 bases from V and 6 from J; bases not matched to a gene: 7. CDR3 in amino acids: CASSLGGQAAEQYF. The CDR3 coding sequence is TGTGCCAGCAGTTTAGGTGGACAGGCGGCCGAGCAGTACTTC.

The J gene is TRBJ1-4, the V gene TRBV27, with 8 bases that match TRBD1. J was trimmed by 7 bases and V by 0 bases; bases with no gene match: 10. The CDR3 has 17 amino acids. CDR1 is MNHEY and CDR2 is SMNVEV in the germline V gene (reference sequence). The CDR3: CASSLSLGQVSGEKLFF. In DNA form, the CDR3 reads TGTGCCAGCAGTTTATCGTTGGGACAGGTATCGGGTGAAAAACTGTTTTTT.

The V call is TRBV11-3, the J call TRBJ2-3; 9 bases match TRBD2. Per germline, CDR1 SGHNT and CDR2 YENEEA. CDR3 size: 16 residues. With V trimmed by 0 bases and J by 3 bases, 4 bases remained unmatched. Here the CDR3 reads CASSLDGSGGTDTQYF. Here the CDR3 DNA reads TGTGCCAGCAGCTTAGATGGGAGCGGGGGGACAGATACGCAGTATTTT.

The CDR3 loop reads CASSAGLAAYEQYF. The CDR3 DNA is TGCGCCAGCAGCGCGGGACTAGCGGCCTACGAGCAGTACTTC. This chain uses TRBV5-1 with TRBJ2-7, with 11 bases aligning to TRBD2. V shed 4 bases, J shed 2 bases, and the junction held 2 bases outside the gene matches. Germline V gives CDR1 SGHRS, CDR2 YFSETQ. The CDR3 has 14 residues. Together with reference TRBV5-1 and TRBJ2-7, the CDR3 gives the full variable domain: KAGVTQTPRYLIKTRGQQVTLSCSPISGHRSVSWYQQTPGQGLQFLFEYFSETQRNKGNFPGRFSGRQFSNSRSEMNVSTLELGDSALYLCASSAGLAAYEQYFGPGTRLTVT.

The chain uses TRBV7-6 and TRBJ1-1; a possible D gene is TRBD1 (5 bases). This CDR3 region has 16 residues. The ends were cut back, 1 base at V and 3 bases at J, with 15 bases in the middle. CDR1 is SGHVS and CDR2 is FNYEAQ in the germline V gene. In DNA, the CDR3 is TGTGCCAGCAGCTTAGGCTTCGGGGGGAGGGACACTGAAGCTTTCTTT. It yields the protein CASSLGFGGRDTEAFF.

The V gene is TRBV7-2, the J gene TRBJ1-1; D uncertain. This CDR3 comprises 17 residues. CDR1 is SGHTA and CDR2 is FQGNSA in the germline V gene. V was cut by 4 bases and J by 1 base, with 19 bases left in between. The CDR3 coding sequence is TGTGCCAGCAGCTCACAACCTTCTACGGGCTGGAACACTGAAGCTTTCTTT. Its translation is CASSSQPSTGWNTEAFF.

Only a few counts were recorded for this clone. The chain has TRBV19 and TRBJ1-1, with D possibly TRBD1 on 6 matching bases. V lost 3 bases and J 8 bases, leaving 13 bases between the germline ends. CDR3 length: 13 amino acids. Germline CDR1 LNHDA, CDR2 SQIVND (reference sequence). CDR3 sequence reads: CASSISQGPEAFF. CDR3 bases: TGTGCCAGTAGTATCTCTCAGGGGCCGGAAGCTTTCTTT. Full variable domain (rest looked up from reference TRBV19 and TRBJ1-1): DGGITQSPKYLFRKEGQNVTLSCEQNLNHDAMYWYRQDPGQGLRLIYYSQIVNDFQKGDIAEGYSVSREKKESFPLTVTSAQKNPTAFYLCASSISQGPEAFFGQGTRLTVV.

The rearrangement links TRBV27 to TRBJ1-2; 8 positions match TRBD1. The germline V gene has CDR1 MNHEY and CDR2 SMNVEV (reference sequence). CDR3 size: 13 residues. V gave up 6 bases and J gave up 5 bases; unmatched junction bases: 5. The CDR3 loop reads CASRSQGVYGYTF. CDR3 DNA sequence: TGTGCCAGCAGGTCACAGGGGGTTTATGGCTACACCTTC.

CDR3 sequence: CASSPGSLVGGYTF. The CDR3 DNA is TGTGCCAGCAGCCCGGGCTCCCTAGTGGGGGGCTACACCTTC. V usage is TRBV7-9 and J usage is TRBJ1-2, with D hard to call. V shed 5 bases and J shed 8 bases, with 18 bases lying between them. The germline V gene has CDR1 SEHNR and CDR2 FQNEAQ (reference sequence). The CDR3 consists of 14 residues. The full variable domain, in which reference TRBV7-9 and TRBJ1-2 provide the parts outside the CDR3, is DTGVSQNPRHKITKRGQNVTFRCDPISEHNRLYWYRQTLGQGPEFLTYFQNEAQLEKSRLLSDRFSAERPKGSFSTLEIQRTEQGDSAMYLCASSPGSLVGGYTFGSGTRLTVV.

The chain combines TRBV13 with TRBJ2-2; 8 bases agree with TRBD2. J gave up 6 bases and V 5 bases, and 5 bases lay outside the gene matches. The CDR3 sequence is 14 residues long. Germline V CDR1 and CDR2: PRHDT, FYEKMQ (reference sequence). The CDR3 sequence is CASSERGRPGELFF. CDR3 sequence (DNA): TGTGCCAGCAGCGAGCGGGGGAGGCCCGGGGAGCTGTTTTTT. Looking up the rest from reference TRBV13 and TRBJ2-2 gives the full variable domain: AAGVIQSPRHLIKEKRETATLKCYPIPRHDTVYWYQQGPGQDPQFLISFYEKMQSDKGSIPDRFSAQQFSDYHSELNMSSLELGDSALYFCASSERGRPGELFFGEGSRLTVL.

CDR3 in DNA: TGTGCCAGCAGACAGGGTGTTCAAGCTTTCTTT. As protein: CASRQGVQAFF. V is TRBV6-5 and J is TRBJ1-1; weak D call: TRBD1 (6 bases). This CDR3 comprises 11 residues. Germline lookup yields CDR1 MNHEY and CDR2 SVGAGI. V was clipped by 6 bases and J by 9 bases, with 11 bases between them.

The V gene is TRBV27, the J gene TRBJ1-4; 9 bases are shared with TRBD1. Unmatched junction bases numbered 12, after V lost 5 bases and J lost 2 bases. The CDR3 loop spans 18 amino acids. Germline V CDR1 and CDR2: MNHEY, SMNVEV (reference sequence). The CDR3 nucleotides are TGTGCCAGCAGTCCACGACTATACAGGGGGCTTACTAATGAAAAACTGTTTTTT. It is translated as CASSPRLYRGLTNEKLFF.

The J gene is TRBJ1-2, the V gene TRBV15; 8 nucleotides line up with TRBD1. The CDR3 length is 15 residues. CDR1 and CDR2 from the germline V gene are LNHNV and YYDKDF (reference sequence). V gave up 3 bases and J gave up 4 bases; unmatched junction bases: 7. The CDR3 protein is CATSSRQGASYGYTF. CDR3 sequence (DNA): TGTGCCACCAGCAGCCGCCAGGGGGCGAGCTATGGCTACACCTTC.